This T cell receptor beta chain originates from a study of shared clonotypes between healthy human individuals. The study's findings and limits: When compared with the clonotypes that were shared by all four sorted-subset donors, the non-shared clonotypes turned out to have lower generation probabilities.

Produced via immunoSEQ multiplex PCR; TCRdb's table is partial and in-frame only. The table shows millions of clones, with about 95% occurring only once. The CDR3 extends over 16 amino acids. The V gene end was trimmed by 4 bases and the J gene end by 2 bases; junction bases not matched to a gene: 6. Germline V gives CDR1 LGHNA, CDR2 YNFKEQ. Note on this clone: Its antigen remains unidentified.

The chain combines TRBV4-2 with TRBJ2-3; TRBD1 matches 10 bases. The sample was naive CD4+ T cells sorted from blood. Documented subset: CD45RA+ positively selected. This sequence was found in a man aged 18-30 years in good health. CDR3 amino acids: CASSPRTGGNTDTQYF. In DNA, the CDR3 is TGTGCCAGCAGCCCCCGGACAGGGGGGAACACAGATACGCAGTATTTT.